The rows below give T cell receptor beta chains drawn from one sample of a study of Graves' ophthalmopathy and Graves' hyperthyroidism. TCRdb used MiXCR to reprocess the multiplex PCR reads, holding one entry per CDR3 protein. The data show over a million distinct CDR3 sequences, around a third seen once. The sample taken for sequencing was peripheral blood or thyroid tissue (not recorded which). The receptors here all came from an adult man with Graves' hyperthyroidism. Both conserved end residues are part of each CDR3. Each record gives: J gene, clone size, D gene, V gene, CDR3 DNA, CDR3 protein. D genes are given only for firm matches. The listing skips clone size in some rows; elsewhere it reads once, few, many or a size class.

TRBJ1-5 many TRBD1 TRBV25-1 TGTGCCAGCAAGGGACAGGGTAATCAGCCCCAGCATTTT CASKGQGNQPQHF
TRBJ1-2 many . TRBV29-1 TGCAGCGTGGACAGCCACTATGGCTACACCTTC CSVDSHYGYTF
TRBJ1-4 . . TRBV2 TGTGCCAGCGACCGTGGGGGAGTGGAAAAACTGTTTTTT CASDRGGVEKLFF
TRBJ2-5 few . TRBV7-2 TGTGCCAGCAGCCCCAGGTGGCAGGGAGAGACCCAGTACTTC CASSPRWQGETQYF
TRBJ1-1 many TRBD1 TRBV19 TGTGCCAGTGACAGGGGGCGACGTACTGAAGCTTTCTTT CASDRGRRTEAFF
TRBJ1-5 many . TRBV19 TGTGCCAGTACCCTCCGGGGCAATCAGCCCCAGCATTTT CASTLRGNQPQHF
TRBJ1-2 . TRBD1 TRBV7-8 TGTGCCAGCAGGTCTGGGACAGGGATGGGTGGCTACACCTTC CASRSGTGMGGYTF
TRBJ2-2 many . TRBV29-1 TGCAGCGTTGTGGGGGATTACACCGGGGAGCTGTTTTTT CSVVGDYTGELFF
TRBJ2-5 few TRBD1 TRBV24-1 TGTGCCACCAGTGGCGCCCGGGACAGCCGACAAGCAGGTTTCCAAGAGACCCAGTACTTC CATSGARDSRQAGFQETQYF
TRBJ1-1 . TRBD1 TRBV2 TGTGCCAGCGGAGGACAGGGCCTCTCAACTAATGAAGCTTTCTTT CASGGQGLSTNEAFF
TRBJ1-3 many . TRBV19 TGTGCCAGCGAGAGCCCTGGAAACACCATATATTTT CASESPGNTIYF
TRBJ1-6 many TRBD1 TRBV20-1 TGCAGTGCTACGGTGGGACAGGGGTTGAACTCACCCCTCCACTTT CSATVGQGLNSPLHF
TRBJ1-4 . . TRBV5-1 TGCGCCAGCAGCTTCACAGAAACTAATGAAAAACTGTTTTTT CASSFTETNEKLFF
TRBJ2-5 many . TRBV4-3 TGCGCCAGCAGCACCGGGACATGGCAGACCCAGTACTTC CASSTGTWQTQYF
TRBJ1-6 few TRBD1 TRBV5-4 TGTGCCAGTCAACGGACAGGGCTGGGTAATTCACCCCTCCACTTT CASQRTGLGNSPLHF
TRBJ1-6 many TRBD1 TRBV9 TGTGCCAGCAGCGTAGCCCCGGGACAGAATAATTCACCCCTCCACTTT CASSVAPGQNNSPLHF
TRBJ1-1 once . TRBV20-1 TGCAGTGCCTGGAGTAGGGAAATGAACACTGAAGCTTTCTTT CSAWSREMNTEAFF
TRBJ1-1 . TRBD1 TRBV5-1 TGCGCCAGCAGAGCCGGGACAGGGGTTACTGAAGCTTTCTTT CASRAGTGVTEAFF
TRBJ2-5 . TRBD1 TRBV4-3 TGCGCCAGCAGCCAAAACCGGGACAGGGGTGAGACCCAGTACTTC CASSQNRDRGETQYF
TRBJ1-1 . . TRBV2 TGTGCCAGCAGTGAAGCCACGGTATGGACTGAAGCTTTCTTT CASSEATVWTEAFF
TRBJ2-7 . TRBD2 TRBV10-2 TGCGCCAGCAGTGACTCCGGGAGGTCCTACGAGCAGTACTTC CASSDSGRSYEQYF
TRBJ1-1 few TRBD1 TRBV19 TGTGCCAGTAACTCGACAGGGGGCTTTAATAAAGCTTTCTTT CASNSTGGFNKAFF